Below, 10 T cell receptor beta chains from the same sample are listed, as sequenced in a study of blood T cell repertoires in COVID-19. Clones were sequenced by immunoSEQ multiplex PCR, and TCRdb holds only the in-frame ones, with some missing. This sample has roughly 200,000 clones; approximately 86% occur once, and the top ten carry approximately 2.4%. The sequenced material came from PBMCs or T cells enriched from blood (not recorded which). All receptors derive from a woman between 25 and 40 years old who had recovered from COVID-19.

With respect to this clone: At one boundary the junction diverges from the germline segment, which might be a read error. The rearrangement links TRBV3-1 (or the pseudogene TRBV3-2) to TRBJ1-1; 9 nucleotides align to TRBD1. CDR1 LGHDT and CDR2 YNNKEL come from the germline V gene (reference sequence). The CDR3 has 13 amino acids. The CDR3 DNA reads as TGTGCCAGCCAAGGGACAGGGAACGCTGAAGCTTTCTTT. Amino acid sequence: CASQGTGNAEAFF.

V and J are TRBV7-2 and TRBJ1-1; 12 bases are shared with TRBD1. Germline loops: CDR1 SGHTA, CDR2 FQGNSA. CDR3 length: 18 amino acids. The V segment lost 4 bases and the J segment 2 bases; nucleotides outside the gene matches: 11. The chain's CDR3 is CASSYHPGDRGHNTEAFF. The CDR3 DNA is TGTGCCAGCAGCTACCACCCCGGGGACAGGGGGCATAACACTGAAGCTTTCTTT.

This chain connects TRBV11-1 to TRBJ2-1; TRBD2 aligns across 13 bases. The CDR3 length is 16 residues. The germline V gene has CDR1 SGHAT and CDR2 FQDESV (reference sequence). Trimming removed 1 base from V and 9 bases from J; junction bases left unmatched: 6. CDR3 region: CASSLGLAGGPSEQFF. CDR3 nucleotides: TGTGCCAGCAGCTTAGGACTAGCGGGAGGTCCCAGTGAGCAGTTCTTC.

The chain links TRBV4-3 to TRBJ2-6; D is uncertain. The V gene's germline CDR1 is LGHNA and CDR2 YSLEER. Trimming stripped 2 bases from V and 0 bases from J, with 11 bases between. The CDR3 is 17 amino acids. CDR3 DNA: TGCGCCAGCAGCCAACCCGCCGAGGACTCTGGGGCCAACGTCCTGACTTTC. Translated, it gives CASSQPAEDSGANVLTF.

This chain joins TRBV4-2 and TRBJ2-7, with TRBD2 matching over 10 bases. CDR1 and CDR2 from the germline V gene are LGHNA and YNFKEQ. This CDR3 is 17 amino acids long. The junction had 7 bases not matched to a gene; V was cut back by 0 bases and J by 2 bases. The CDR3 loop reads CASSQDSTSGDAYEQYF. Written as DNA, the CDR3 is TGTGCCAGCAGCCAAGATTCAACTAGCGGGGATGCCTACGAGCAGTACTTC.

The rearrangement joins TRBV7-2 to TRBJ2-3; tentative D call: TRBD2 (6 bases). Germline values: CDR1 SGHTA, CDR2 FQGNSA. This CDR3 is 15 amino acids long. The V gene lost 3 bases and the J gene lost 4 bases, with 14 bases spanning the gap. CDR3 in DNA: TGTGCCAGCAGCTTGGGGGGACCTAAGGCAGATACGCAGTATTTT. It encodes CASSLGGPKADTQYF.

V usage is TRBV4-2 and J usage is TRBJ2-1; 12 nucleotides line up with TRBD2. The V gene end was trimmed by 0 bases and the J gene end by 4 bases; junction bases not matched to a gene: 1. In germline, CDR1 is LGHNA, CDR2 YNFKEQ. The CDR3 is 16 amino acids. DNA of the CDR3: TGTGCCAGCAGCCAAGATACTAGCGGGGGGTACAATGAGCAGTTCTTC. As protein: CASSQDTSGGYNEQFF.

CDR3 loop: CAWSVLGNDYGYTF. DNA of the CDR3: TGTGCCTGGAGTGTACTCGGGAATGACTATGGCTACACCTTC. The J gene is TRBJ1-2, the V gene TRBV30; D gene unclear. Trimming pared 0 bases from V and 3 bases from J, leaving 11 bases between. Germline-derived CDR1 and CDR2 are GTSNPN and SVGIG (reference sequence). The CDR3 loop spans 14 amino acids.

The rearrangement links TRBV12-5 to TRBJ2-7; 7 nucleotides line up with TRBD2. CDR1 and CDR2 from the germline V gene are LGHNT and FRNRAP. The length of the CDR3 is 15 residues. V lost 7 bases, J lost 0 bases, and 9 bases stayed unmatched. This CDR3 is CASAPHRDYSYEQYF. The CDR3 DNA sequence: TGTGCTAGTGCCCCTCACCGGGACTACTCCTACGAGCAGTACTTC.

This chain joins TRBV7-9 and TRBJ2-7; 8 bases line up with TRBD2. CDR3 size: 12 residues. Losses at the gene ends were 8 bases for V and 5 bases for J; bases not matched to a gene: 5. Germline CDR1 reads SEHNR; CDR2 reads FQNEAQ (reference sequence). The CDR3 bases are TGTGCCAGCGGGACTAGGTGGGACGAGCAGTACTTC. As protein: CASGTRWDEQYF.